The 6 T cell receptor beta chains below come from one sample, sequenced in a study of cytomegalovirus exposure and HLA in healthy donors. The method was immunoSEQ multiplex PCR; TCRdb's version includes in-frame clones alone and lacks a portion of them. The table lists about 360,000 clones, around 86% of them singletons. What was sequenced was PBMCs. These receptors all stem from a woman under 30 in good health and CMV-seronegative.

The CDR3 bases are TGTGCTAGTGGTTTGCCCCCTTGCGTGGACAGACGATCTTTGGGCAATCAGCCCCAGCATTTT. Translated, it gives CASGLPPCVDRRSLGNQPQHF. The chain has TRBV12-5 and TRBJ1-5, with TRBD1 as a possible D gene (6 bases). Germline V gene sequence: CDR1 LGHNT, CDR2 FRNRAP. The CDR3 loop spans 21 amino acids. V was shortened by 2 bases and J by 2 bases, with 28 bases between the two germline ends.

The CDR3 sequence is CATSDGVNAEQFF. The DNA of the CDR3 is TGTGCCACCAGCGACGGGGTCAACGCTGAGCAGTTCTTC. This rearrangement joins TRBV15 to TRBJ2-1; a weak D match, TRBD2 (5 bases). CDR3 size: 13 residues. Trimming pared 5 bases from V and 9 bases from J, leaving 14 bases between. Germline lookup yields CDR1 LNHNV and CDR2 YYDKDF (reference sequence). Looking up the rest from reference TRBV15 and TRBJ2-1 gives the full variable domain: DAMVIQNPRYQVTQFGKPVTLSCSQTLNHNVMYWYQQKSSQAPKLLFHYYDKDFNNEADTPDNFQSRRPNTSFCFLDIRSPGLGDTAMYLCATSDGVNAEQFFGPGTRLTVL.

The chain recombines TRBV2 with TRBJ1-5; TRBD1 aligns across 9 bases. Germline V gives CDR1 SNHLY, CDR2 FYNNEI. The CDR3 has 14 amino acids. V dropped 6 bases and J dropped 7; count of bases not matched to a gene: 7. CDR3 residues: CASRPDRGVQPQHF. The CDR3 DNA is TGTGCCAGCAGACCGGACAGGGGAGTCCAGCCCCAGCATTTT.

The rearrangement joins TRBV6-5 to TRBJ2-2, with D possibly matching TRBD2 (5 bases). V was trimmed by 5 bases and J by 8 bases, leaving 12 bases between them. The CDR3 extends over 13 amino acids. Germline assignment: CDR1 MNHEY and CDR2 SVGAGI. CDR3 DNA sequence: TGTGCCAGCAGTCCTCTTCGGGATGGGGAGCTGTTTTTT. It specifies CASSPLRDGELFF.

The J gene is TRBJ2-5, the V gene TRBV6-5; no firm D call. The V gene lost 6 bases and the J gene lost 1 base, with 9 bases spanning the gap. Germline V gene data show CDR1 as MNHEY and CDR2 as SVGAGI. The CDR3 extends over 13 amino acids. The CDR3 DNA follows: TGTGCCAGCAGGAACCTACTCCAAGAGACCCAGTACTTC. Translating gives CASRNLLQETQYF.

The chain couples TRBV10-1 to TRBJ2-5; 10 bases are a match to TRBD1. Germline CDR1 reads WNHNN; CDR2 reads SYGVQD (reference sequence). This CDR3 spans 16 amino acids. V trimming: 3 bases; J trimming: 5 bases; junction bases outside the gene matches: 9. The CDR3 reads CASSDPWGQGPETQYF. CDR3 DNA sequence: TGCGCCAGCAGTGACCCTTGGGGACAGGGGCCGGAGACCCAGTACTTC.